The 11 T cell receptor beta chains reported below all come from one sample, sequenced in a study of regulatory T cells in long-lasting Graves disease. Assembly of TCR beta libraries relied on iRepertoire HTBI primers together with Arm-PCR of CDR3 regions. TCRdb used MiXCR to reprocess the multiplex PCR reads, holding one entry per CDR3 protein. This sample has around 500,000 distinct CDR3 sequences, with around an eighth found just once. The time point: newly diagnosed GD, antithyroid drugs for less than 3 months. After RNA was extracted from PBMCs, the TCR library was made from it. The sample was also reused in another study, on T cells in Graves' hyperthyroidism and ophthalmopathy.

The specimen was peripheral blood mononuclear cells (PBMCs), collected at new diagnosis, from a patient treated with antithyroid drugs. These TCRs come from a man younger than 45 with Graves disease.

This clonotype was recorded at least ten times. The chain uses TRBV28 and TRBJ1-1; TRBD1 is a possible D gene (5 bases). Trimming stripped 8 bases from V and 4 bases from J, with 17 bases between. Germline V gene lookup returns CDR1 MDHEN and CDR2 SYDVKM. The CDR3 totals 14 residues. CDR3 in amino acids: CASRRAGKVTEAFF. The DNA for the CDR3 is TGTGCCAGCCGACGGGCAGGGAAGGTCACTGAAGCTTTCTTT.

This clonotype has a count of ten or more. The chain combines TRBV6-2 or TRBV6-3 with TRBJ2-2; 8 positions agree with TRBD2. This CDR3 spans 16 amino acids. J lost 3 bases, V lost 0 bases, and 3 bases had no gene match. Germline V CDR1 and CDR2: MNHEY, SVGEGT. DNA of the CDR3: TGTGCCAGCAGTTACTCGAACGGGGGGGACACCGGGGAGCTGTTTTTT. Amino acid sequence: CASSYSNGGDTGELFF.

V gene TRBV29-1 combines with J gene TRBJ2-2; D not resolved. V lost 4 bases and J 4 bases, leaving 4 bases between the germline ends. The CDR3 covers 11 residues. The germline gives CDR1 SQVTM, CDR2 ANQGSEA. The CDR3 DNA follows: TGCAGCGTTGGGACCACCGGGGAGCTGTTTTTT. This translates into CSVGTTGELFF.

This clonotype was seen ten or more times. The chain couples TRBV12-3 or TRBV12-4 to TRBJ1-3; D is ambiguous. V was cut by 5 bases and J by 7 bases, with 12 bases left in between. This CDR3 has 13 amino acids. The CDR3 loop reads CASSLFSENTIYF. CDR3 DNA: TGTGCCAGCAGTCTCTTCTCCGAGAACACCATATATTTT.

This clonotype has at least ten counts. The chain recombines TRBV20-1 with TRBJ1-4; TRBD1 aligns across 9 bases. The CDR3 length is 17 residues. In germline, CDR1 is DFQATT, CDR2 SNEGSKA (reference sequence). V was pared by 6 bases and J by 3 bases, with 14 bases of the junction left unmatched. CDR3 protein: CSAPGTGTASANEKLFF. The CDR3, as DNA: TGCAGTGCCCCCGGGACAGGGACGGCGTCAGCTAATGAAAAACTGTTTTTT.

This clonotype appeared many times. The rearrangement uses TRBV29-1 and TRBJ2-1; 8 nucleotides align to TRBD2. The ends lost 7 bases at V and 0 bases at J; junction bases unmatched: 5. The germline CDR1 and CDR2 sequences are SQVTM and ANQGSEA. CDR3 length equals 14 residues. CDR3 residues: CSGIAGSSYNEQFF. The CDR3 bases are TGCAGCGGTATAGCGGGAAGCTCCTACAATGAGCAGTTCTTC.

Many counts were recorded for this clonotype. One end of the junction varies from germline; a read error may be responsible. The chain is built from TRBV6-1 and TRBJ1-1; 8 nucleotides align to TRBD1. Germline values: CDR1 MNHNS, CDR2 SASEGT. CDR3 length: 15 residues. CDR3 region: CASGGQGLVKTEAFF. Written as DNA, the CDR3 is TGTGCCAGCGGAGGACAGGGTCTTGTGAAAACTGAAGCTTTCTTT.

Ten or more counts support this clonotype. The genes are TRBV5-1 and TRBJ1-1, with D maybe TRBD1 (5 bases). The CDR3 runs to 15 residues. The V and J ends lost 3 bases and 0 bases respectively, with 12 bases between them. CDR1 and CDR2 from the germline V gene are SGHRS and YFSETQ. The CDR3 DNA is TGCGCCAGCAGCTCGACGGGACTTTTGAACACTGAAGCTTTCTTT. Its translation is CASSSTGLLNTEAFF.

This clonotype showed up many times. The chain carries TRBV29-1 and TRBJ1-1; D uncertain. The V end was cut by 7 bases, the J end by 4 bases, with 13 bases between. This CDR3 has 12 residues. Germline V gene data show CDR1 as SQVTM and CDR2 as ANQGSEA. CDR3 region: CSAQEYGTEAFF. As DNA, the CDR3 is TGCAGCGCCCAGGAATATGGCACTGAAGCTTTCTTT.

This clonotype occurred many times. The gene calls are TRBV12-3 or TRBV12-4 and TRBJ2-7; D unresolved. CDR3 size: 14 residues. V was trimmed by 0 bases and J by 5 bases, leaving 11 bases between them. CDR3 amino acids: CASSLAGFPNEQYF. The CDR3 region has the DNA TGTGCCAGCAGTTTAGCGGGATTCCCCAACGAGCAGTACTTC.

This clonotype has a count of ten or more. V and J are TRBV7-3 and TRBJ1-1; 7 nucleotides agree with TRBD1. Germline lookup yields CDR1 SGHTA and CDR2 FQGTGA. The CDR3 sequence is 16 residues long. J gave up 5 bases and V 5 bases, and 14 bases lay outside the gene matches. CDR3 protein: CASSPRGGPKGTEAFF. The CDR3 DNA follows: TGTGCCAGCAGCCCTCGAGGGGGCCCGAAGGGAACTGAAGCTTTCTTT.